This TCR beta chain was observed in a study of vaccination and CD4 T cells after COVID-19 (dated by TCRdb to the early 2020s). In the study overall: Six males and four females were included in the convalescent cohort, with two Hispanic individuals, seven Caucasians, two Asians and one multiracial person represented. Post-COVID blood samples were collected from convalescent patients a median of around 96 days after diagnosis, with a range of roughly 30 to 161 days. Overlapping spike peptide pools from SARS-CoV-2 and from the common cold coronaviruses HCoV-NL63, HCoV-OC43 and HCoV-229E were used as culture stimuli. In 10 COVID-19 convalescent patients and several infection-naive healthy vaccine recipients, researchers compared the spike-specific CD4+ TCR repertoire from before mRNA vaccination with the repertoire from after. Control cultures received a CEFX viral epitope pool as the positive control, an HIV-1 Nef peptide pool as the negative control, or no peptide. Post-vaccine blood samples were obtained a median of about 77 days after the second vaccine dose, with a range of about 14 to 241 days. At the TCR clonotype level, an earlier paper using these donors assessed memory CD4+ T cell crossreactivity between SARS-CoV-2 and common cold coronavirus spike proteins. Each participant got two doses of either the Pfizer-BioNTech BNT162b2 vaccine (n=8) or the Moderna mRNA-1273 vaccine (n=2). Broad study findings and their caveats: Although the median number of SARS-CoV-2-reactive clonotypes went up from some 23 after infection to 38 after vaccination, the increase was not significant. The study included relatively few convalescent patients and did not analyze early timepoints after natural infection. Among the post-vaccine SARS-CoV-2-reactive clones in convalescent patients, a median about 86% showed up only after vaccination, which suggests vaccine-specific priming. Nearly all vaccine-specific clones in convalescent patients (304 of 307) were mono-reactive for SARS-CoV-2 spike rather than cross-reactive with common cold coronaviruses.

Receptors were amplified or captured by PCR. DNA from cultured CD4+ T cells was subjected to TCR sequencing with the Oncomine TCR Beta short-read assay at the Johns Hopkins FTIC core. The QIAamp micro DNA kit was used to extract genomic DNA from the cultured CD4+ T cells. Oncomine TCR Beta libraries from cultured CD4+ T cells were pooled using unique dual indexes and sequenced on an Illumina iSeq 100. On the study's bioinformatics: Non-productive sequences were filtered out, and CDR3s that did not start with C, did not end with F or W, or were shorter than 7 amino acids were discarded. The MANAFEST web application identified antigen-specific clonotypes by comparing peptide-stimulated wells against reference wells and other culture wells. Positive clones required FDR below 0.05, an odds ratio above 5, and productive frequency above 0.1% in at least two of three replicate wells. A clonotype was classed as cross-reactive if the clonotype showed significant expansion both in SARS-CoV-2 spike wells and in at least one common cold coronavirus spike condition. CDR3 homology was assessed with Levenshtein distances (stringdist) and unrooted phylogenetic trees (ape) in R version 3.6.1. TCRdb cleaned the public reads at Q25 with fastp, built clones with MiXCR and kept in-frame beta chains. Rows with a matching CDR3 protein are joined into one entry that keeps the most common DNA and genes. The V and J calls follow TCRdb's processing rather than the paper's. The sample yields several thousand distinct CDR3 sequences; around 48% were counted once. The biggest ten clones account for roughly a third of the sample.

About this clonotype itself: This receptor's antigen is unknown. No base quality values were provided; no much bigger clone lies one nucleotide off.

The V end gives up 4 bases and the J end 6 bases, leaving 9 bases in the junction not matched to a gene. The CDR3 starts with the cysteine, ends with the phenylalanine, and has 15 residues. Only the CDR3 part of the read is kept: 45 bases, read in frame from the first base. Via the germline V gene (reference sequence), CDR1 is MNHEY and CDR2 SMNVEV. Sample treatment or condition, as interpreted from the label and publication: approximately 11-day PBMC culture with coronavirus spike peptide pools or control peptides (ViraFEST assay). CD4+ T cells from unexposed donors were collected before the COVID-19 pandemic (2011-2018). To expand antigen-specific T cells with peptide pools and then pick out the expanded clonotypes through TCR sequencing, the study relied on the ViraFEST assay. Each well held around 2 million PBMCs cultured in IMDM containing roughly 5% human AB serum and 9 to 10 IU/ml IL-2, with about 9.4 ug/ml peptide pools added. Half of the culture medium was replaced with fresh IL-2-containing medium on days 3 and 7. CD4+ T cells were isolated after around ten days of culture through negative selection using the EasySep CD4+ T cell isolation kit. As cell number allowed, CD4+ T cells from unexposed donors were tested for reactivity to SARS-CoV-2 S and N and to four common cold coronavirus spike pools. Ficoll-Paque Plus gradient centrifugation was used to isolate PBMCs from whole blood, and the isolated PBMCs were then either used fresh or cryopreserved at -140C. In general, triplicate wells were set up for every culture condition. The leukapheresis product used for the unexposed donors was purchased from a commercial source.

The rearrangement combines TRBV27 with TRBJ2-1, with 7 bases in between that match TRBD2. The clonotype originates from a human donor in good health. Sequencing was performed on CD4+ T cells from blood, cultured in vitro. The CDR3 protein is CASSWGSGIPNEQFF. At the DNA level, the sequence is TGTGCCAGCAGTTGGGGAAGCGGGATACCCAATGAGCAGTTCTTC.